One and the same sample provided the 30 T cell receptor beta chains below, sequenced in a study of blood T cell repertoires in COVID-19. The protocol was immunoSEQ multiplex PCR, while the TCRdb copy is restricted to in-frame clones and leaves out a portion. The profile shows around 190,000 clones, around 79% of them singletons. The sequencing sample was made of peripheral blood. These receptors came from a woman aged 45 to 65 with acute or convalescent COVID-19.

The rearrangement links TRBV6-5 to TRBJ1-2, with TRBD1 matching over 8 bases. Germline-derived CDR1 and CDR2 are MNHEY and SVGAGI. Trimming took 2 bases from V and 5 from J; bases not matched to a gene: 10. There are 16 residues in the CDR3. This CDR3 is CASSYERQGSWYGYTF. The CDR3, as DNA: TGTGCCAGCAGTTACGAGAGACAGGGGAGTTGGTATGGCTACACCTTC.

The CDR3 is CASSFGTGAYEQYF. CDR3 nucleotide sequence: TGTGCCAGCAGCTTTGGGACAGGGGCCTACGAGCAGTACTTC. This sequence joins TRBV7-2 and TRBJ2-7; 10 nucleotides line up with TRBD1. V lost 3 bases, J lost 2 bases, and 1 base stayed unmatched. Germline CDR1 reads SGHTA; CDR2 reads FQGNSA. The CDR3 loop spans 14 amino acids.

The rearrangement links TRBV7-6 to TRBJ2-2; 7 bases align to TRBD2. Germline V gene sequence: CDR1 SGHVS, CDR2 FNYEAQ. This CDR3 has 16 amino acids. V shed 6 bases and J 7 bases; nucleotides not matched to a gene: 14. The CDR3 reads CASRITSAQAGGELFF. The DNA of the CDR3 is TGTGCCAGCAGGATTACTAGCGCCCAAGCGGGCGGGGAGCTGTTTTTT.

The V gene is TRBV4-3, the J gene TRBJ2-1; unclear D gene. The CDR3 sequence is 17 residues long. CDR1 LGHNA and CDR2 YSLEER come from the germline V gene. The V and J ends lost 0 bases and 2 bases respectively, with 14 bases between them. The CDR3 is CASSQDMVGQPYNEQFF. Here the CDR3 DNA reads TGCGCCAGCAGCCAAGATATGGTTGGCCAACCCTACAATGAGCAGTTCTTC.

This clone was observed a few times. The J gene is TRBJ2-3, the V gene TRBV5-1, with D perhaps TRBD2 (7 bases). The CDR3 extends over 16 amino acids. V lost 0 bases, J lost 3 bases, and 14 bases lay in between. Germline loops: CDR1 SGHRS, CDR2 YFSETQ. The chain's CDR3 is CASSLGAGALTDTQYF. For the CDR3, the DNA is TGCGCCAGCAGCTTGGGGGCGGGGGCTTTGACAGATACGCAGTATTTT.

This rearrangement joins TRBV2 to TRBJ1-1, with 9 nucleotides matching TRBD1. CDR1 SNHLY and CDR2 FYNNEI come from the germline V gene. The ends lost 4 bases at V and 4 bases at J; junction bases unmatched: 7. The CDR3 has 15 residues. The CDR3 coding sequence is TGTGCCAGCAGTGTAACAGGGGGCGCTGGCACTGAAGCTTTCTTT. Translated: CASSVTGGAGTEAFF.

This clone was seen a few times. The V and J genes are TRBV28 and TRBJ2-7; TRBD2 is a possible D gene (7 bases). Germline values: CDR1 MDHEN, CDR2 SYDVKM. The CDR3 extends over 15 amino acids. V gave up 5 bases and J gave up 2 bases, with 16 bases separating them. The CDR3 DNA reads as TGTGCCAGCAGTCCTCGGGGGGCTCCGACCTACGAGCAGTACTTC. Protein: CASSPRGAPTYEQYF. Full variable domain (remainder filled in from reference TRBV28 and TRBJ2-7): DVKVTQSSRYLVKRTGEKVFLECVQDMDHENMFWYRQDPGLGLRLIYFSYDVKMKEKGDIPEGYSVSREKKERFSLILESASTNQTSMYLCASSPRGAPTYEQYFGPGTRLTVT.

This chain joins TRBV27 and TRBJ1-6; D call uncertain. This CDR3 is 13 amino acids long. V lost 2 bases to trimming and J lost 7 bases, with 6 bases between them. Germline V gives CDR1 MNHEY, CDR2 SMNVEV (reference sequence). This CDR3 is CASSLTENSPLHF. CDR3 coding DNA: TGTGCCAGCAGTTTAACGGAGAATTCACCCCTCCACTTT.

CDR3 loop: CASSLSGHYGYTF. CDR3 nucleotides: TGTGCCAGCAGTTTAAGTGGGCACTATGGCTACACCTTC. The V and J genes are TRBV12-3 or TRBV12-4 and TRBJ1-2; D remains unclear. The CDR3 spans 13 residues. V lost 2 bases to trimming and J lost 3 bases, with 7 bases between them.

This clone is judged medium-sized. The chain recombines TRBV9 with TRBJ2-5; a weak D match, TRBD1 (5 bases). V was shortened by 2 bases and J by 5 bases, with 10 bases between the two germline ends. The germline CDR1 and CDR2 sequences are SGDLS and YYNGEE. This CDR3 has 13 amino acids. The CDR3 sequence: CASSVSRDETQYF. CDR3 bases: TGTGCCAGCAGCGTCAGCAGGGATGAGACCCAGTACTTC.

This clone was seen a single time. The chain links TRBV7-2 to TRBJ2-7, with 7 bases fitting TRBD1. Per the germline V gene, CDR1 is SGHTA and CDR2 is FQGNSA. V lost 5 bases, J lost 3 bases, and 7 bases stayed unmatched. The CDR3 extends over 14 amino acids. CDR3 DNA sequence: TGTGCCAGCAGCGTGACAGGGAGCCTCTACGAGCAGTACTTC. It codes for CASSVTGSLYEQYF.

The CDR3 is CASSPNMGLAGEKSYNEQFF. The CDR3 DNA follows: TGTGCCAGCAGTCCGAACATGGGACTAGCGGGAGAAAAATCCTACAATGAGCAGTTCTTC. V usage is TRBV27 and J usage is TRBJ2-1; 14 nucleotides line up with TRBD2. Trimming cost V 5 bases and J 1 base; bases outside gene matches: 13. The germline gives CDR1 MNHEY, CDR2 SMNVEV (reference sequence). This CDR3 region has 20 residues.

This clone was detected a few times. The chain employs TRBV6-5 and TRBJ2-5, with 12 bases identical to TRBD2. Trimming took 5 bases from V and 5 from J; bases not matched to a gene: 6. CDR3 length: 15 residues. Germline CDR1 MNHEY, CDR2 SVGAGI. The CDR3 DNA is TGTGCCAGCAGTACCGGACTAGCGGGAAAGGAGACCCAGTACTTC. Translation gives CASSTGLAGKETQYF.

This clone has a single count. The rearrangement joins TRBV5-6 to TRBJ2-1, with 9 nucleotides matching TRBD1. Germline lookup yields CDR1 SGHDT and CDR2 YYEEEE. The CDR3 is made up of 16 amino acids. V shed 4 bases and J 7 bases; nucleotides not matched to a gene: 12. Here the CDR3 reads CASSLNLWTGANEQFF. CDR3 DNA: TGTGCCAGCAGCCTCAACCTTTGGACAGGGGCGAATGAGCAGTTCTTC.

This chain uses TRBV18 with TRBJ2-3; D not certain. V was cut by 3 bases and J by 2 bases, with 3 bases left in between. Germline V CDR1 and CDR2: KGHSH, LQKENI. This CDR3 region has 12 residues. This chain's CDR3 is CASSPNTDTQYF. The CDR3, as DNA: TGTGCCAGCTCACCCAACACAGATACGCAGTATTTT. Using reference TRBV18 and TRBJ2-3 for the parts outside the CDR3, the full variable domain is NAGVMQNPRHLVRRRGQEARLRCSPMKGHSHVYWYRQLPEEGLKFMVYLQKENIIDESGMPKERFSAEFPKEGPSILRIQQVVRGDSAAYFCASSPNTDTQYFGPGTRLTVL.

This clone was detected only a few times. This chain links TRBV6-1 with TRBJ2-7; D may be TRBD2 (5 bases). Per the germline V gene, CDR1 is MNHNS and CDR2 is SASEGT. The ends were cut back, 5 bases at V and 5 bases at J, with 10 bases in the middle. This CDR3 region has 12 residues. CDR3 nucleotide sequence: TGTGCCAGCAGTACTACTAGTGACGAGCAGTACTTC. Encoded protein: CASSTTSDEQYF.

The rearrangement uses TRBV6-5 and TRBJ2-7, with 10 bases identical to TRBD2. Germline assignment: CDR1 MNHEY and CDR2 SVGAGI. V shed 8 bases and J 5 bases; nucleotides not matched to a gene: 12. The CDR3 length is 15 residues. This CDR3 is CASSRAGGLQHEQYF. Here the CDR3 DNA reads TGTGCCAGCTCGAGAGCGGGGGGGCTGCAACACGAGCAGTACTTC.

The chain recombines TRBV7-2 with TRBJ1-1, with 7 positions matching TRBD1. CDR1 is SGHTA and CDR2 is FQGNSA in the germline V gene. Losses at the gene ends were 1 base for V and 7 bases for J; bases not matched to a gene: 12. The CDR3 consists of 16 residues. The CDR3 nucleotides are TGTGCCAGCAGCTTAGTAGGGGGCGGAGAAAAAGGTGAAGCTTTCTTT. Translated: CASSLVGGGEKGEAFF. Full variable domain (rest looked up from reference TRBV7-2 and TRBJ1-1): GAGVSQSPSNKVTEKGKDVELRCDPISGHTALYWYRQSLGQGLEFLIYFQGNSAPDKSGLPSDRFSAERTGGSVSTLTIQRTQQEDSAVYLCASSLVGGGEKGEAFFGQGTRLTVV.

The chain combines TRBV2 with TRBJ1-5; 11 bases align to TRBD1. Germline CDR1 SNHLY, CDR2 FYNNEI. V shed 6 bases and J 3 bases; nucleotides not matched to a gene: 4. The length of the CDR3 is 15 residues. The CDR3: CASRGQGGLNQPQHF. The CDR3 DNA is TGTGCCAGCAGGGGACAGGGGGGCCTCAATCAGCCCCAGCATTTT.

CDR3 amino acids: CASRQGRNYGYTF. CDR3 DNA: TGTGCCAGCAGACAGGGGAGGAACTATGGCTACACCTTC. This rearrangement joins TRBV6-5 to TRBJ1-2; 7 bases are a match to TRBD1. The V gene's germline CDR1 is MNHEY and CDR2 SVGAGI. Trimming took 6 bases from V and 2 from J; bases not matched to a gene: 3. This CDR3 contains 13 residues.

This rearrangement joins TRBV7-8 to TRBJ1-5; D unresolved. V was pared by 3 bases and J by 1 base, with 4 bases between. CDR1 and CDR2 (germline): SGHVS, FQNEAQ. CDR3 length: 13 residues. CDR3 DNA: TGTGCCAGCAGCTTCGTGAGCAATCAGCCCCAGCATTTT. Its translation: CASSFVSNQPQHF.

The J gene is TRBJ1-1, the V gene TRBV6-5, with no clear D. The CDR3 is made up of 13 amino acids. CDR1 and CDR2 from the germline V gene are MNHEY and SVGAGI. V shed 11 bases and J shed 1 base, with 14 bases lying between them. This CDR3 reads CAAIRAGNTEAFF. The CDR3 nucleotides are TGTGCCGCCATCCGGGCGGGGAACACTGAAGCTTTCTTT.

J is TRBJ2-1 and V is TRBV19; 7 positions agree with TRBD1. The V segment lost 1 base and the J segment 3 bases; nucleotides outside the gene matches: 6. Germline CDR1 reads LNHDA; CDR2 reads SQIVND (reference sequence). This CDR3 comprises 16 residues. In DNA form, the CDR3 reads TGTGCCAGTAGTATAGCTAGGGGGCGCAACTACAATGAGCAGTTCTTC. Translating it yields CASSIARGRNYNEQFF. The full variable domain, completed using reference TRBV19 and TRBJ2-1, is DGGITQSPKYLFRKEGQNVTLSCEQNLNHDAMYWYRQDPGQGLRLIYYSQIVNDFQKGDIAEGYSVSREKKESFPLTVTSAQKNPTAFYLCASSIARGRNYNEQFFGPGTRLTVL.

The chain is built from TRBV5-6 and TRBJ2-3; D is uncertain. Germline CDR1 is SGHDT and CDR2 is YYEEEE. The CDR3 runs 16 residues. The V gene lost 0 bases and the J gene lost 0 bases, with 11 bases spanning the gap. The CDR3 DNA sequence: TGTGCCAGCAGCTTGGACTTCGTATCTAGCACAGATACGCAGTATTTT. Translation: CASSLDFVSSTDTQYF.

The J gene is TRBJ2-1, the V gene TRBV10-2; 9 nucleotides match TRBD2. This CDR3 has 14 residues. Germline CDR1 and CDR2: WSHSY and SAAADI. J lost 5 bases, V lost 10 bases, and 9 bases had no gene match. Written as DNA, the CDR3 is TGCGCCACCTTGGCTAGCGGGACGAACAATGAGCAGTTCTTC. Translating it yields CATLASGTNNEQFF.

The chain employs TRBV6-5 and TRBJ1-4; 10 bases map to TRBD1. Germline lookup yields CDR1 MNHEY and CDR2 SVGAGI. The J segment lost 4 bases and the V segment lost 6 bases, leaving 2 bases of the junction unmatched. The CDR3 is 14 residues long. The CDR3 region has the DNA TGTGCCAGCAGCCGGGACAGGGGTAATGAAAAACTGTTTTTT. Residues: CASSRDRGNEKLFF.

The chain is built from TRBV6-5 and TRBJ1-4, with D perhaps matching TRBD1 (6 bases). V was shortened by 9 bases and J by 0 bases, with 11 bases between the two germline ends. CDR3 length equals 14 residues. Germline CDR1 MNHEY, CDR2 SVGAGI. The CDR3 here is CASSTGSTNEKLFF. CDR3 sequence (DNA): TGTGCCAGTTCCACAGGGTCAACTAATGAAAAACTGTTTTTT.

The CDR3 reads CASSLAAGRGPAHEQFF. DNA of the CDR3: TGTGCCAGCAGCTTGGCTGCGGGAAGAGGGCCAGCGCATGAGCAGTTCTTC. The chain recombines TRBV5-8 with TRBJ2-1; D possibly corresponds to TRBD2 (6 bases). Germline lookup yields CDR1 SGHTS and CDR2 YDEGEE. Trimming shortened V by 0 bases and J by 8 bases, and 21 bases separated the two germline ends. CDR3 length: 17 residues.

This clone was observed a handful of times. The chain recombines TRBV18 with TRBJ1-2, with unresolved D. V lost 6 bases and J 2 bases, leaving 19 bases between the germline ends. The CDR3 sequence is 16 residues long. The V gene's germline CDR1 is KGHSH and CDR2 LQKENI. The CDR3: CASSGSQNPLNYGYTF. The CDR3 DNA sequence: TGTGCCAGCTCTGGCTCCCAAAATCCCCTCAACTATGGCTACACCTTC.

CDR3: CASSLGGNTEAFF. The CDR3 nucleotides are TGTGCCAGCAGCCTAGGAGGGAACACTGAAGCTTTCTTT. The V and J genes are TRBV3-1 (or the pseudogene TRBV3-2) and TRBJ1-1; D unclear. This CDR3 has 13 residues. V lost 4 bases to trimming and J lost 1 base, with 7 bases between them. Per germline, CDR1 LGHDT and CDR2 YNNKEL (reference sequence).